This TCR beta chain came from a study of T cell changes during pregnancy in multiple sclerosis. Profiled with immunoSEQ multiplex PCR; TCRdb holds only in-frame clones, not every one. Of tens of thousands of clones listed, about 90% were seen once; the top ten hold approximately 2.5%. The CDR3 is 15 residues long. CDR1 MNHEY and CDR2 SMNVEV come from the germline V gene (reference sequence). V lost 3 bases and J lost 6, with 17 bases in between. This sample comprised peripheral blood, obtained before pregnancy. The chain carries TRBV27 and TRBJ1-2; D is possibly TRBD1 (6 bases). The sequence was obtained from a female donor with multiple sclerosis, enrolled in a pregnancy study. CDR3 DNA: TGTGCCAGCAGTTTTTTTCGACAGGCCGTGGATGGCTACACCTTC. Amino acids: CASSFFRQAVDGYTF.